The 2 T cell receptor beta chains below all came from one sample that was sequenced in a study of shared clonotypes between healthy human individuals (dated by TCRdb to 2020 to 2021). Library creation used the immunoSEQ multiplex PCR assay. The source is immuneACCESS, and TCRdb retained only in-frame sequences with V and J called. Part of the clones is not carried over; for the studies checked, unresolved V genes explain less than half of this, and the remainder is unexplained. Within this sample are around 480,000 clones, with 60% to 80% of them counted one time only. 12% of the sample rests with the top ten. The sequencing input was PBMCs. The receptor source for this set is a middle-aged woman in good health. Some clones in this sample may be carry-over from other donors' samples.

This clone was seen repeatedly, ten times or more. V gene TRBV5-6 combines with J gene TRBJ2-2; 11 bases are shared with TRBD2. Germline V gene lookup returns CDR1 SGHDT and CDR2 YYEEEE. This CDR3 is built from 17 residues. After removal of 1 base from V and 3 bases from J, the junction contained 5 bases not matched to a gene. The CDR3 coding sequence is TGTGCCAGCAGCTTGTATCTAGCGGGAGGCTACACCGGGGAGCTGTTTTTT. Its translation is CASSLYLAGGYTGELFF.

This chain connects TRBV7-3 to TRBJ2-3; 9 positions match TRBD2. The germline V gene encodes CDR1 SGHTA and CDR2 FQGTGA. V dropped 5 bases and J dropped 2; count of bases not matched to a gene: 11. This CDR3 is built from 17 residues. Here the CDR3 reads CASSPKWLAGSTDTQYF. The CDR3 nucleotides are TGTGCCAGCAGCCCAAAGTGGCTAGCGGGATCCACAGATACGCAGTATTTT.